This T cell receptor beta chain was sequenced during a study of beta chain features in type 1 diabetes. Study details: No patient-donor differences in age, gender, total cells or subset yield.

Turning to this clone: What it binds is unknown.

General study results and limits: Type 1 diabetes patients had moderately but significantly shorter TCRB CDR3s in all four CD4+ subsets. Type 1 diabetes patients showed fewer insertions and more deletions at VDJ junctions.

TCRB transcripts that were expressed got sequenced, as all of the isolated RNA had been reverse transcribed. Approximately 1 million reads per sample were averaged for stem cell-like memory samples. Profiled with immunoSEQ multiplex PCR; TCRdb holds only in-frame clones, not every one. This table holds about 16,000 clones, under 80% found once. This CDR3 comprises 13 residues. The V and J ends lost 5 bases and 6 bases, in that order; junction bases with no gene match: 6. Germline V CDR1 and CDR2: SQVTM, ANQGSEA. Sequenced sample: stem cell memory CD4+ T cells from blood. The receptor was isolated from a man younger than 45 with type 1 diabetes. The chain couples TRBV29-1 to TRBJ2-7; 11 nucleotides match TRBD1. The CDR3 spells CSVPDRGLSEQYF. The CDR3 nucleotides are TGCAGCGTTCCGGACAGGGGGCTTTCCGAGCAGTACTTC.